These T cell receptor beta chains were read from a single sample in a study of T cell responses to AZD1222 COVID-19 vaccine. The protocol was immunoSEQ multiplex PCR, while the TCRdb copy is restricted to in-frame clones and leaves out a portion. The table lists 140,000 to 150,000 clones, more than 70% of them singletons. This specimen was peripheral blood, taken 28 days after the second AZD1222 dose. All receptors come from an adult who received the AZD1222 COVID-19 vaccine. CDR3s include the opening cysteine and the closing phenylalanine or tryptophan. A D gene is named only where the DNA matches it firmly. Size tells how often a clone was seen (once, few, many) or the class of an expanded clone, and some rows leave it out.

d_call: -
j_call: TRBJ1-5
v_call: TRBV6-1
clone_size: -
cdr3_aa: CASSELGGSNQPQHF
cdr3_nt: TGTGCCAGCAGTGAATTGGGGGGTAGCAATCAGCCCCAGCATTTT

d_call: TRBD2
j_call: TRBJ2-3
v_call: TRBV28
clone_size: -
cdr3_aa: CASSRGGVLTSTDTQYF
cdr3_nt: TGTGCCAGCAGCCGCGGGGGGGTGCTCACTAGCACAGATACGCAGTATTTT

d_call: -
j_call: TRBJ1-5
v_call: TRBV7-9
clone_size: few
cdr3_aa: CASSSDKESYSNQPQHF
cdr3_nt: TGTGCCAGCAGCTCCGACAAGGAATCATATAGCAATCAGCCCCAGCATTTT

d_call: -
j_call: TRBJ1-5
v_call: TRBV19
clone_size: -
cdr3_aa: CASSIIKGRQVLSNQPQHF
cdr3_nt: TGTGCCAGTAGTATAATAAAGGGTCGGCAGGTTCTTAGCAATCAGCCCCAGCATTTT

d_call: -
j_call: TRBJ2-2
v_call: TRBV27
clone_size: -
cdr3_aa: CASRGPSGELFF
cdr3_nt: TGTGCCAGCAGGGGCCCCTCCGGGGAGCTGTTTTTT

d_call: -
j_call: TRBJ2-7
v_call: TRBV11-2
clone_size: once
cdr3_aa: CASSFAGYEQYF
cdr3_nt: TGTGCCAGCAGCTTTGCGGGGTACGAGCAGTACTTC

d_call: -
j_call: TRBJ1-4
v_call: TRBV9
clone_size: -
cdr3_aa: CASSVGSATNEKLFF
cdr3_nt: TGTGCCAGCAGCGTGGGTTCGGCAACTAATGAAAAACTGTTTTTT

d_call: -
j_call: TRBJ2-7
v_call: TRBV7-8
clone_size: -
cdr3_aa: CASSLEELARAYEQYF
cdr3_nt: TGTGCCAGCAGCTTAGAGGAGCTAGCGAGGGCCTACGAGCAGTACTTC

d_call: -
j_call: TRBJ2-7
v_call: TRBV18
clone_size: -
cdr3_aa: CASSPRKGYEQYF
cdr3_nt: TGTGCCAGCTCACCCCGTAAGGGCTACGAGCAGTACTTC

d_call: -
j_call: TRBJ1-5
v_call: TRBV19
clone_size: once
cdr3_aa: CASSPRGDSNQPQHF
cdr3_nt: TGTGCCAGTAGCCCTCGGGGGGATAGCAATCAGCCCCAGCATTTT

d_call: TRBD2
j_call: TRBJ2-5
v_call: TRBV5-1
clone_size: -
cdr3_aa: CASSLGFAGGPQETQYF
cdr3_nt: TGCGCCAGCAGCTTGGGTTTTGCGGGGGGCCCCCAAGAGACCCAGTACTTC

d_call: -
j_call: TRBJ2-5
v_call: TRBV6-5
clone_size: -
cdr3_aa: CASRAETAQETQYF
cdr3_nt: TGTGCCAGCAGAGCCGAAACAGCGCAAGAGACCCAGTACTTC

d_call: -
j_call: TRBJ1-3
v_call: TRBV19
clone_size: -
cdr3_aa: CASSMGSTSGNTIYF
cdr3_nt: TGTGCCAGTAGTATGGGCAGCACCTCTGGAAACACCATATATTTT

d_call: -
j_call: TRBJ1-6
v_call: TRBV6-5
clone_size: -
cdr3_aa: CASMWGRGDNSPLHF
cdr3_nt: TGTGCCAGCATGTGGGGGCGCGGGGATAATTCACCCCTCCACTTT

d_call: -
j_call: TRBJ1-1
v_call: TRBV7-9
clone_size: -
cdr3_aa: CASSLLDMNTEAFF
cdr3_nt: TGTGCCAGCAGCTTACTGGATATGAACACTGAAGCTTTCTTT

d_call: TRBD2
j_call: TRBJ2-1
v_call: TRBV2
clone_size: -
cdr3_aa: CARSGLAGGLNEQFF
cdr3_nt: TGTGCCCGTAGTGGGCTAGCGGGAGGGCTAAATGAGCAGTTCTTC

d_call: -
j_call: TRBJ2-7
v_call: TRBV14
clone_size: -
cdr3_aa: CASSQGFWDAGDEQYF
cdr3_nt: TGTGCCAGCAGCCAAGGTTTTTGGGACGCAGGCGACGAGCAGTACTTC

d_call: -
j_call: TRBJ2-4
v_call: TRBV15
clone_size: -
cdr3_aa: CATSSDREILNIQYF
cdr3_nt: TGTGCCACCAGCAGTGACCGGGAGATCCTTAACATTCAGTACTTC

d_call: -
j_call: TRBJ2-7
v_call: TRBV7-6
clone_size: -
cdr3_aa: CASGRGVSYEQYF
cdr3_nt: TGTGCCAGCGGAAGGGGCGTGTCCTACGAGCAGTACTTC

d_call: -
j_call: TRBJ2-6
v_call: TRBV10-2
clone_size: -
cdr3_aa: CASSEPSSGANVLTF
cdr3_nt: TGCGCCAGCAGTGAGCCCAGCTCTGGGGCCAACGTCCTGACTTTC

d_call: -
j_call: TRBJ1-2
v_call: TRBV20-1
clone_size: -
cdr3_aa: CSAREIYGYTF
cdr3_nt: TGCAGTGCTAGAGAAATTTATGGCTACACCTTC

d_call: -
j_call: TRBJ1-2
v_call: TRBV6-5
clone_size: -
cdr3_aa: CASSSPQFGYTF
cdr3_nt: TGTGCCAGCAGTTCCCCCCAGTTCGGCTACACCTTC

d_call: TRBD1
j_call: TRBJ1-2
v_call: TRBV6-5
clone_size: -
cdr3_aa: CASSRDRGWDGYTF
cdr3_nt: TGTGCCAGCAGCCGGGACAGGGGGTGGGATGGCTACACCTTC

d_call: -
j_call: TRBJ2-5
v_call: TRBV2
clone_size: -
cdr3_aa: CASSKQGRQDDQYF
cdr3_nt: TGTGCCAGCAGTAAACAGGGAAGACAGGACGACCAGTACTTC

d_call: -
j_call: TRBJ2-5
v_call: TRBV28
clone_size: -
cdr3_aa: CASTQAGGETQYF
cdr3_nt: TGTGCCAGCACCCAAGCGGGTGGCGAGACCCAGTACTTC

d_call: TRBD2
j_call: TRBJ2-3
v_call: TRBV4-2
clone_size: once
cdr3_aa: CASSQATLGGAPDTQYF
cdr3_nt: TGTGCCAGCAGCCAAGCAACGCTCGGGGGGGCCCCAGATACGCAGTATTTT

d_call: TRBD2
j_call: TRBJ2-2
v_call: TRBV6-5
clone_size: -
cdr3_aa: CASTVAGGNTGELFF
cdr3_nt: TGTGCCAGCACCGTAGCGGGGGGTAACACCGGGGAGCTGTTTTTT

d_call: -
j_call: TRBJ1-5
v_call: TRBV7-9
clone_size: -
cdr3_aa: CASSTTGLNQPQHF
cdr3_nt: TGTGCCAGCAGCACGACAGGACTCAATCAGCCCCAGCATTTT

d_call: -
j_call: TRBJ1-5
v_call: TRBV5-1
clone_size: -
cdr3_aa: CASSLLPGDLGAQHF
cdr3_nt: TGCGCCAGCAGCTTGCTCCCAGGGGACCTGGGGGCCCAGCATTTT

d_call: -
j_call: TRBJ2-3
v_call: TRBV7-2
clone_size: -
cdr3_aa: CASSLGDGDTQYF
cdr3_nt: TGTGCCAGCAGCTTAGGGGACGGAGATACGCAGTATTTT

d_call: -
j_call: TRBJ1-6
v_call: TRBV2
clone_size: -
cdr3_aa: CASSGRPAGDNSPLHF
cdr3_nt: TGTGCCAGCAGTGGCCGTCCGGCTGGAGATAATTCACCCCTCCACTTT

d_call: -
j_call: TRBJ1-5
v_call: TRBV6-5
clone_size: -
cdr3_aa: CASSYIREQPQHF
cdr3_nt: TGTGCCAGCAGTTACATTCGGGAACAGCCCCAGCATTTT

d_call: -
j_call: TRBJ1-5
v_call: TRBV18
clone_size: -
cdr3_aa: CASSPFPAQPQHF
cdr3_nt: TGTGCCAGCTCACCATTTCCTGCCCAGCCCCAGCATTTT

d_call: TRBD1
j_call: TRBJ1-5
v_call: TRBV4-2
clone_size: -
cdr3_aa: CASSPGQADSNQPQHF
cdr3_nt: TGTGCCAGCAGCCCCGGACAGGCAGATAGCAATCAGCCCCAGCATTTT

d_call: -
j_call: TRBJ2-7
v_call: TRBV12-1
clone_size: -
cdr3_aa: CASSLRCDPQGFYEQYF
cdr3_nt: TGTGCCAGCAGCCTACGATGTGACCCACAGGGTTTCTACGAGCAGTACTTC

d_call: -
j_call: TRBJ1-2
v_call: TRBV2
clone_size: -
cdr3_aa: CASSGLGETGYGYTF
cdr3_nt: TGTGCCAGCAGTGGATTGGGGGAAACGGGGTATGGCTACACCTTC

d_call: -
j_call: TRBJ1-1
v_call: TRBV10-2
clone_size: -
cdr3_aa: CASSKGQMNTEAFF
cdr3_nt: TGCGCCAGCTCAAAGGGGCAGATGAACACTGAAGCTTTCTTT

d_call: -
j_call: TRBJ1-2
v_call: TRBV19
clone_size: -
cdr3_aa: CASDGSDRPPFYGYTF
cdr3_nt: TGTGCCAGTGATGGGTCCGATCGTCCTCCCTTCTATGGCTACACCTTC

d_call: TRBD2
j_call: TRBJ2-2
v_call: TRBV5-1
clone_size: -
cdr3_aa: CASSWTSGITGELFF
cdr3_nt: TGCGCCAGCAGCTGGACTAGCGGGATCACCGGGGAGCTGTTTTTT

d_call: TRBD1
j_call: TRBJ1-3
v_call: TRBV28
clone_size: few
cdr3_aa: CATFTGAGGNTIYF
cdr3_nt: TGTGCCACTTTCACAGGGGCCGGGGGAAACACCATATATTTT

d_call: -
j_call: TRBJ1-5
v_call: TRBV19
clone_size: once
cdr3_aa: CASTMTGSNQPQHF
cdr3_nt: TGTGCCAGTACCATGACAGGAAGCAATCAGCCCCAGCATTTT

d_call: -
j_call: TRBJ2-7
v_call: TRBV3-1/TRBV3-2
clone_size: -
cdr3_aa: CASSFRVGEQYF
cdr3_nt: TGTGCCAGCAGCTTCAGGGTGGGCGAGCAGTACTTC

d_call: -
j_call: TRBJ1-1
v_call: TRBV15
clone_size: -
cdr3_aa: CATSRLDKAFF
cdr3_nt: TGTGCCACCAGCAGACTTGACAAAGCTTTCTTT

d_call: -
j_call: TRBJ1-2
v_call: TRBV4-1
clone_size: -
cdr3_aa: CASSRTSTDYGYTF
cdr3_nt: TGCGCCAGCAGCCGGACCTCGACAGACTATGGCTACACCTTC

d_call: -
j_call: TRBJ1-1
v_call: TRBV10-3
clone_size: few
cdr3_aa: CAYGTGQNTEAFF
cdr3_nt: TGTGCCTACGGGACGGGCCAGAACACTGAAGCTTTCTTT

d_call: TRBD1
j_call: TRBJ2-2
v_call: TRBV5-1
clone_size: -
cdr3_aa: CASSTLQGVNGELFF
cdr3_nt: TGCGCCAGCAGCACGTTACAGGGGGTTAACGGGGAGCTGTTTTTT

d_call: -
j_call: TRBJ2-7
v_call: TRBV5-5
clone_size: -
cdr3_aa: CASSLPGHYEQYF
cdr3_nt: TGTGCCAGCAGCTTACCAGGCCACTACGAGCAGTACTTC

d_call: -
j_call: TRBJ2-1
v_call: TRBV24-1
clone_size: -
cdr3_aa: CATSDSSRGAYNEQFF
cdr3_nt: TGTGCCACCAGTGATTCGTCCCGGGGGGCTTACAATGAGCAGTTCTTC

d_call: -
j_call: TRBJ2-7
v_call: TRBV12-2
clone_size: -
cdr3_aa: CASRRNGTTYEQYF
cdr3_nt: TGTGCAAGTCGACGAAACGGGACAACCTACGAGCAGTACTTC

d_call: -
j_call: TRBJ2-3
v_call: TRBV28
clone_size: -
cdr3_aa: CAIPGGPGADTQYF
cdr3_nt: TGTGCCATCCCCGGGGGGCCCGGCGCAGATACGCAGTATTTT

d_call: TRBD2
j_call: TRBJ2-1
v_call: TRBV27
clone_size: -
cdr3_aa: CASSLAGGAYNEQFF
cdr3_nt: TGTGCCAGCAGTTTAGCGGGGGGTGCTTACAATGAGCAGTTCTTC

d_call: -
j_call: TRBJ1-1
v_call: TRBV29-1
clone_size: -
cdr3_aa: CSVPFGEGEAFF
cdr3_nt: TGCAGCGTGCCCTTTGGGGAAGGTGAAGCTTTCTTT

d_call: -
j_call: TRBJ1-3
v_call: TRBV5-1
clone_size: -
cdr3_aa: CASSSRGSGNTIYF
cdr3_nt: TGCGCCAGCAGCTCCAGGGGATCTGGAAACACCATATATTTT

d_call: -
j_call: TRBJ1-5
v_call: TRBV20-1
clone_size: -
cdr3_aa: CSASDRGQPQHF
cdr3_nt: TGCAGTGCTAGTGATAGGGGTCAGCCCCAGCATTTT

d_call: -
j_call: TRBJ2-4
v_call: TRBV28
clone_size: -
cdr3_aa: CASSHFGGAGQTLAKNIQYF
cdr3_nt: TGTGCCAGCAGCCATTTTGGAGGGGCGGGACAGACCTTAGCCAAAAACATTCAGTACTTC

d_call: TRBD1
j_call: TRBJ2-3
v_call: TRBV6-4
clone_size: few
cdr3_aa: CASSRTGPTDTQYF
cdr3_nt: TGTGCCAGCAGCCGGACAGGGCCCACAGATACGCAGTATTTT

d_call: -
j_call: TRBJ1-2
v_call: TRBV10-3
clone_size: once
cdr3_aa: CAISGTRTGYGYTF
cdr3_nt: TGTGCCATCAGTGGGACTCGGACGGGATATGGCTACACCTTC